Ten or more counts support the clone carrying this TCR beta chain. The data originate from a study of regulatory T cells in long-lasting Graves disease. Library construction for TCR beta used iRepertoire HTBI primers and Arm-PCR of CDR3 regions. Each CDR3 protein is one row after TCRdb ran MiXCR on the multiplex PCR reads. The sample holds about 470,000 distinct CDR3 sequences, roughly 20% seen once. CDR3 length: 13 residues. The germline gives CDR1 KGHSH, CDR2 LQKENI. V was pared by 2 bases and J by 13 bases, with 14 bases between. The sample's time point: persistent/refractory GD, antithyroid drugs over 5 years with positive TRAb. Extracted RNA from PBMCs served as the source of the TCR library.

Material: peripheral blood mononuclear cells (PBMCs), obtained when the disease was refractory, from a patient treated with antithyroid drugs. This sequence was found in a female donor with Graves disease. The rearrangement joins TRBV18 to TRBJ2-2; no clear D. The CDR3 coding sequence is TGTGCCAGCTCACCATCTCCCTCCCCGGGGCTGTTTTTT. Translated, it gives CASSPSPSPGLFF.